This entry features one T cell receptor beta chain sequence. The data stem from a study of blood T cells in healthy people across ages. The V gene's germline CDR1 is DFQATT and CDR2 SNEGSKA (reference sequence). The CDR3 consists of 15 residues. Through a sample-barcoded 5' primer and a J-beta primer mix, a second PCR was run for about 6 to 11 cycles. TCRdb analysed the 5' RACE reads with MiXCR anew, one entry per CDR3 protein. The sample contains under 700,000 distinct CDR3 sequences, around 24% of which appear only once. The sample was also linked to a second study, of T cells of mothers and their children. That paper adds: The people who donated were a few healthy Caucasian mothers and their six children. TCR recombination output is shaped by thymic selection similarly in related and unrelated pairs.

The sequenced material came from blood. The sequence was collected from a boy aged 5-17 years in good health. This chain uses TRBV20-1 with TRBJ2-5; tentatively, D is TRBD1 (9 bases). The J call may be wrong; the DNA end is better matched by TRBJ2-1. CDR3 region: CSAIQGATAGVEQFF. The DNA of the CDR3 is TGCAGTGCTATACAGGGGGCAACAGCGGGGGTTGAGCAGTTCTTC.